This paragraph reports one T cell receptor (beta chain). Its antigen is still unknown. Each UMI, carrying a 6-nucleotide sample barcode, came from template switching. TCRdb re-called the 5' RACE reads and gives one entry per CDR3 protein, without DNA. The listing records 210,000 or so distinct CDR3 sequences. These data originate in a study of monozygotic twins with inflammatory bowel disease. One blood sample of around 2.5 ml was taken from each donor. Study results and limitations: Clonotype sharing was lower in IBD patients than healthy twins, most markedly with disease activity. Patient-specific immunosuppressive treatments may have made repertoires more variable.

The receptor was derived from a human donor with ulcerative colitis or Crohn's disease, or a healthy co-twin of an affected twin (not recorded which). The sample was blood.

The CDR3 sequence: CASSLSGTDTEAFF. This chain joins TRBV3-1 and TRBJ1-1; the TCRdb call, TRBD1, lacks DNA for checking. From germline, CDR1 is LGHDT and CDR2 YNNKEL (reference sequence). The CDR3 covers 14 residues.